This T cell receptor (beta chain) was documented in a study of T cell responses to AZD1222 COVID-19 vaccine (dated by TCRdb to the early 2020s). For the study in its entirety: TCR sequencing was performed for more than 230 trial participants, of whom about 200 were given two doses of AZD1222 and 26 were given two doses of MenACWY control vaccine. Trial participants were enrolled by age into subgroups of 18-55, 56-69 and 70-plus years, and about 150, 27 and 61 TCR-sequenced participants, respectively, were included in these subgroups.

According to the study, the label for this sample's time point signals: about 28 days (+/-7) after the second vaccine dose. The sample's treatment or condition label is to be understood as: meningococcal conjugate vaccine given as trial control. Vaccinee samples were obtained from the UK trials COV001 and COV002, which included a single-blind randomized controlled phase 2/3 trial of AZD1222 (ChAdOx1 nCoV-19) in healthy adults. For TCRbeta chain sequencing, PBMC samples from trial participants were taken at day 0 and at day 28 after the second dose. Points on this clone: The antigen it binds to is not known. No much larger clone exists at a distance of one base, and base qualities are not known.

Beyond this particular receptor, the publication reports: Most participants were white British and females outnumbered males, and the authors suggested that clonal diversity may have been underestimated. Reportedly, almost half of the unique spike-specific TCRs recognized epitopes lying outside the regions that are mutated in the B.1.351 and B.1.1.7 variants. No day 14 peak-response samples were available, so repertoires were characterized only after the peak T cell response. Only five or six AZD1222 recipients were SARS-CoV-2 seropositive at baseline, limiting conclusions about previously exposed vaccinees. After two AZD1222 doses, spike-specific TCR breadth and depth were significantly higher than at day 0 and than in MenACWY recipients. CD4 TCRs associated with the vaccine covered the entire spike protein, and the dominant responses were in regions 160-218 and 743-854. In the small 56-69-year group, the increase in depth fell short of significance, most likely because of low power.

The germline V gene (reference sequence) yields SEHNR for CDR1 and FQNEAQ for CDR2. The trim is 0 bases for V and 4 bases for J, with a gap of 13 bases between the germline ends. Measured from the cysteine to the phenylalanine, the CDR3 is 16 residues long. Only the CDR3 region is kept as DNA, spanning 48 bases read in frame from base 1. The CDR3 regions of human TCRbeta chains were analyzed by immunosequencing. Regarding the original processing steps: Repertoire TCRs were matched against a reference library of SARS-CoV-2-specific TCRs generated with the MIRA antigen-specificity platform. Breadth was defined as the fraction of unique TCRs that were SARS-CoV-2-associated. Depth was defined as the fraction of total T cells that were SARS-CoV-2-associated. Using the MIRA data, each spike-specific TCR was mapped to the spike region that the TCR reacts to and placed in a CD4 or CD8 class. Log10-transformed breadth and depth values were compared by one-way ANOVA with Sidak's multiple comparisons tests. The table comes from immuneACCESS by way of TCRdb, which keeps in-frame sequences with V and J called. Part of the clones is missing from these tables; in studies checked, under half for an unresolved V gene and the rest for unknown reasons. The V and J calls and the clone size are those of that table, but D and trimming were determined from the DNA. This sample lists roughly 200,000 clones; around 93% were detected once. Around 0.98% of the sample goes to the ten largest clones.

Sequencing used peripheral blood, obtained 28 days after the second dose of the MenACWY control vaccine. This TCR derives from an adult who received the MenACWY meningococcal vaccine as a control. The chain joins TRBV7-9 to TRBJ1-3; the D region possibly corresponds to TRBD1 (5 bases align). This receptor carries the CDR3 CASSLAGGARGNTIYF. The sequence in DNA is TGTGCCAGCAGCTTAGCAGGCGGGGCGCGGGGAAACACCATATATTTT. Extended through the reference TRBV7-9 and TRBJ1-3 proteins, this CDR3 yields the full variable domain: DTGVSQNPRHKITKRGQNVTFRCDPISEHNRLYWYRQTLGQGPEFLTYFQNEAQLEKSRLLSDRFSAERPKGSFSTLEIQRTEQGDSAMYLCASSLAGGARGNTIYFGEGSWLTVV.